The table lists the clone carrying this TCR beta chain with a count of one. TCRdb's copy holds only in-frame clones and misses some; the assay was immunoSEQ multiplex PCR. The table lists under 500,000 clones, about 89% of them singletons, with approximately 4.5% in the top ten. These data belong to a study of blood T cell repertoires in COVID-19. In the study overall: Material from acute and convalescent COVID-19 was sourced from the United States, Italy and Spain.

The germline gives CDR1 SGHVS, CDR2 FQNEAQ. The CDR3 is 16 amino acids. Between the trimmed V and J ends, which lost 5 bases and 5 bases, there was a span of 21 bases. This TCR derives from a woman aged 25-40 years with acute or convalescent COVID-19. The chain links TRBV7-8 to TRBJ1-2; maybe TRBD1 (6 bases). Sequencing was performed on peripheral blood. This CDR3 reads CASSPTRDNTLYGYTF. CDR3 bases: TGTGCCAGCAGCCCGACAAGGGACAACACCTTATATGGCTACACCTTC.